This TCR beta chain was recorded in a study of T-cell reconstitution after alpha-beta-depleted transplantation in children. A library of TCRbeta sequences, prepared with unique molecular identifiers, was generated. TCRdb itself ran the PCR reads through MiXCR, one entry per CDR3 protein. The table records around 670,000 distinct CDR3 sequences, around 13% of them present only once. Whole-study results and caveats: The main origin of T-cell counts and diversity one year after transplant was newly produced T cells. At around two months after transplant, the alpha-beta T cells were reportedly derived from several hundred expanded clones that came from non-depleted graft cells.

About this clonotype itself: The antigen is not known.

The CDR3 totals 13 residues. Germline lookup yields CDR1 DFQATT and CDR2 SNEGSKA (reference sequence). Trimming took 6 bases from V and 3 from J; bases not matched to a gene: 4. Here the sequenced sample was PBMCs, taken before TCRalphabeta/CD19-depleted stem cell transplant. The clonotype comes from a girl aged 2 to 9 with congenital amegakaryocytic thrombocytopenia, due to receive a stem cell transplant. The J gene is TRBJ2-7, the V gene TRBV20-1; 11 nucleotides align to TRBD1. The CDR3 bases are TGCAGTGCGCGAGGGACAGGGGGCTACGAGCAGTACTTC. Its protein product is CSARGTGGYEQYF.